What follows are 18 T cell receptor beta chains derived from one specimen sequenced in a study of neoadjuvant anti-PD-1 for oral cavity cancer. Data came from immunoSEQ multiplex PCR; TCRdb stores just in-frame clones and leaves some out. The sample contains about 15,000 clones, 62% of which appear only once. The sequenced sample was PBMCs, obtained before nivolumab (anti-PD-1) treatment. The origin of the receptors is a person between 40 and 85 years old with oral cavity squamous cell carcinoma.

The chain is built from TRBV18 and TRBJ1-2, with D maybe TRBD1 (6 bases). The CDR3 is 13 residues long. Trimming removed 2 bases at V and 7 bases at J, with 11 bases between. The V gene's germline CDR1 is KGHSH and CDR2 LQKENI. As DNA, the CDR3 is TGTGCCAGCTCACCAGACAGGAAAGGTGGCTACACCTTC. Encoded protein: CASSPDRKGGYTF.

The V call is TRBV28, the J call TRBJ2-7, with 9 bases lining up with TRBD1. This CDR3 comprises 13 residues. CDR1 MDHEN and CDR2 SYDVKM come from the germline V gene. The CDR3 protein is CAGGGQGSHEQYF. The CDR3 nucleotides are TGTGCGGGGGGCGGACAGGGGTCCCACGAGCAGTACTTC.

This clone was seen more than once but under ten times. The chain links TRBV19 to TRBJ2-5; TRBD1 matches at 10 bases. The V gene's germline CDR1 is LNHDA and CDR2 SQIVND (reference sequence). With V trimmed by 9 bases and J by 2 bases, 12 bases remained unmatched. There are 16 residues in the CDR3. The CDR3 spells CASSRGTGERQETQYF. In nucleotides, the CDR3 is TGTGCCAGCTCTCGCGGGACAGGGGAGCGGCAAGAGACCCAGTACTTC.

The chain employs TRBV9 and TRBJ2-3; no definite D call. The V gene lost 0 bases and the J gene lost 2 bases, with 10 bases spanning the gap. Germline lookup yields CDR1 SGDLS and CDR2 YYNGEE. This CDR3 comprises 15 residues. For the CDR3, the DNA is TGTGCCAGCAGCGTAGGGTGGGGATTCACAGATACGCAGTATTTT. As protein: CASSVGWGFTDTQYF.

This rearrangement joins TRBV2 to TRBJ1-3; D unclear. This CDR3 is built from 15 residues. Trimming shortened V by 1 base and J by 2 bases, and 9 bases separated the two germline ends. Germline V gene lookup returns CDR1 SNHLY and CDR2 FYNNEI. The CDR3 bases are TGTGCCAGCAGTGAAGGGGGAATGGCTGGAAACACCATATATTTT. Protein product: CASSEGGMAGNTIYF.

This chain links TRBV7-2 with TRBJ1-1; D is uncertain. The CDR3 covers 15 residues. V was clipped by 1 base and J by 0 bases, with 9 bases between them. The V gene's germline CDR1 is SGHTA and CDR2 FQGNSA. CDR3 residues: CASSLVGQLNTEAFF. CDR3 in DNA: TGTGCCAGCAGCTTAGTTGGCCAGCTGAACACTGAAGCTTTCTTT.

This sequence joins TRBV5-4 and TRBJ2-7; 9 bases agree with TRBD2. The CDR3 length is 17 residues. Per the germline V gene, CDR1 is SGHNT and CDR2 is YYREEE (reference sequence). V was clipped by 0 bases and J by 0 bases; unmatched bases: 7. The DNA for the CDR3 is TGTGCCAGCAGCTTGGGGGGTTTTAGCGGGAGCTCCTACGAGCAGTACTTC. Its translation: CASSLGGFSGSSYEQYF.

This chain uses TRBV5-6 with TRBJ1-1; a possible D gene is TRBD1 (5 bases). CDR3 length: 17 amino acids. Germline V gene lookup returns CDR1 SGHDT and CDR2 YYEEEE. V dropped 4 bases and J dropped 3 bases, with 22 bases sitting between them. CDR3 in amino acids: CASSLYNRRAIDTEAFF. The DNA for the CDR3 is TGTGCCAGCAGCCTATACAACAGGAGAGCGATCGACACTGAAGCTTTCTTT.

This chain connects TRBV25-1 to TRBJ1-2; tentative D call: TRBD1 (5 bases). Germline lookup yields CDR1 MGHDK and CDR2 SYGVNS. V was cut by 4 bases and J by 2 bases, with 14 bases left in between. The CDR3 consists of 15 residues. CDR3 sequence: CASSGLGPSNYGYTF. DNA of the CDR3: TGTGCCAGCAGTGGGTTGGGGCCTTCCAACTATGGCTACACCTTC.

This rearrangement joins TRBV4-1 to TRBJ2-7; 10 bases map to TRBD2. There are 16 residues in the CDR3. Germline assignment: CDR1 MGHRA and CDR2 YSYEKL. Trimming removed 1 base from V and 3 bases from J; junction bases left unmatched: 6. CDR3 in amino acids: CASSQGLAGDYYEQYF. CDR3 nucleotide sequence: TGCGCCAGCAGCCAAGGGCTAGCGGGGGACTACTACGAGCAGTACTTC.

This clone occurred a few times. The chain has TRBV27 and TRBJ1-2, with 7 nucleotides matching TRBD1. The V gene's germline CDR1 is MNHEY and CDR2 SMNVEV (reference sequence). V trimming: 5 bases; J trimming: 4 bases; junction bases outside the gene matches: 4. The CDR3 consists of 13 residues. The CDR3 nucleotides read TGTGCCAGCAGTCCGGGACAGACCTATGGCTACACCTTC. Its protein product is CASSPGQTYGYTF.

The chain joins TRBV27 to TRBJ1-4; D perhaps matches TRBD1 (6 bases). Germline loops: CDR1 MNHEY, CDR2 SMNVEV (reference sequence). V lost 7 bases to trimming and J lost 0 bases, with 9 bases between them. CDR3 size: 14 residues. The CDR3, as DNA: TGTGCCAGCAAAAGGGGGACAACTAATGAAAAACTGTTTTTT. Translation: CASKRGTTNEKLFF.

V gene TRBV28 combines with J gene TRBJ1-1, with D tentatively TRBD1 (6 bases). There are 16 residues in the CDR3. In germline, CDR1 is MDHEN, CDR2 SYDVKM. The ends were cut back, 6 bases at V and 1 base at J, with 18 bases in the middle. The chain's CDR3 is CASSRIRQAGNTEAFF. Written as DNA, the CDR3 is TGTGCCAGCAGCCGAATTAGACAGGCTGGGAACACTGAAGCTTTCTTT.

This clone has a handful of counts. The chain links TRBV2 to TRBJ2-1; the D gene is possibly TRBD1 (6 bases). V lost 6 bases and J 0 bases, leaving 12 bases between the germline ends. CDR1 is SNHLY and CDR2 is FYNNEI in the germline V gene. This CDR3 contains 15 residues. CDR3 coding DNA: TGTGCCAGCAGGGTTACAGGGTACTCCTACAATGAGCAGTTCTTC. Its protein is CASRVTGYSYNEQFF.

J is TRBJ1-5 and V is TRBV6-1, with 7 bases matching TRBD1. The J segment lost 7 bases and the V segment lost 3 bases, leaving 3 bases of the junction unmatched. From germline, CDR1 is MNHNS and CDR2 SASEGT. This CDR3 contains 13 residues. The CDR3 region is CASSETGYQPQHF. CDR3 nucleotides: TGTGCCAGCAGTGAGACAGGGTACCAGCCCCAGCATTTT.

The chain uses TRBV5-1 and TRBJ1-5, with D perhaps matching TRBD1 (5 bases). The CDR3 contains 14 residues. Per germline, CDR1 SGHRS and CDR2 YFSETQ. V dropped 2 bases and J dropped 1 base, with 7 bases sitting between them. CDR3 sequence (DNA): TGCGCCAGCAGCTTCTGGGACAGCAATCAGCCCCAGCATTTT. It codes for CASSFWDSNQPQHF. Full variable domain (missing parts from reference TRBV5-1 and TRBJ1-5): KAGVTQTPRYLIKTRGQQVTLSCSPISGHRSVSWYQQTPGQGLQFLFEYFSETQRNKGNFPGRFSGRQFSNSRSEMNVSTLELGDSALYLCASSFWDSNQPQHFGDGTRLSIL.

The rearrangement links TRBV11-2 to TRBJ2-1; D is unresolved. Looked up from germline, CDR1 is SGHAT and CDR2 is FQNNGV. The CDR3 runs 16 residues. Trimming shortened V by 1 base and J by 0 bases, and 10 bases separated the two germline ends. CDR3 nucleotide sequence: TGTGCCAGCAGCTTAGGTAAATCGAGCTCCTACAATGAGCAGTTCTTC. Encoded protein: CASSLGKSSSYNEQFF.

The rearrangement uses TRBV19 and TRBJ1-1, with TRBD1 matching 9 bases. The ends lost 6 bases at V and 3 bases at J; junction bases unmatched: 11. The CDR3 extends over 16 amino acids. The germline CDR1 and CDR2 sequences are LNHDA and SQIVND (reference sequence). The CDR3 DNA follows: TGTGCCAGTAGATGGACAGGGGCCTTCCAGCACACTGAAGCTTTCTTT. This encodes CASRWTGAFQHTEAFF.